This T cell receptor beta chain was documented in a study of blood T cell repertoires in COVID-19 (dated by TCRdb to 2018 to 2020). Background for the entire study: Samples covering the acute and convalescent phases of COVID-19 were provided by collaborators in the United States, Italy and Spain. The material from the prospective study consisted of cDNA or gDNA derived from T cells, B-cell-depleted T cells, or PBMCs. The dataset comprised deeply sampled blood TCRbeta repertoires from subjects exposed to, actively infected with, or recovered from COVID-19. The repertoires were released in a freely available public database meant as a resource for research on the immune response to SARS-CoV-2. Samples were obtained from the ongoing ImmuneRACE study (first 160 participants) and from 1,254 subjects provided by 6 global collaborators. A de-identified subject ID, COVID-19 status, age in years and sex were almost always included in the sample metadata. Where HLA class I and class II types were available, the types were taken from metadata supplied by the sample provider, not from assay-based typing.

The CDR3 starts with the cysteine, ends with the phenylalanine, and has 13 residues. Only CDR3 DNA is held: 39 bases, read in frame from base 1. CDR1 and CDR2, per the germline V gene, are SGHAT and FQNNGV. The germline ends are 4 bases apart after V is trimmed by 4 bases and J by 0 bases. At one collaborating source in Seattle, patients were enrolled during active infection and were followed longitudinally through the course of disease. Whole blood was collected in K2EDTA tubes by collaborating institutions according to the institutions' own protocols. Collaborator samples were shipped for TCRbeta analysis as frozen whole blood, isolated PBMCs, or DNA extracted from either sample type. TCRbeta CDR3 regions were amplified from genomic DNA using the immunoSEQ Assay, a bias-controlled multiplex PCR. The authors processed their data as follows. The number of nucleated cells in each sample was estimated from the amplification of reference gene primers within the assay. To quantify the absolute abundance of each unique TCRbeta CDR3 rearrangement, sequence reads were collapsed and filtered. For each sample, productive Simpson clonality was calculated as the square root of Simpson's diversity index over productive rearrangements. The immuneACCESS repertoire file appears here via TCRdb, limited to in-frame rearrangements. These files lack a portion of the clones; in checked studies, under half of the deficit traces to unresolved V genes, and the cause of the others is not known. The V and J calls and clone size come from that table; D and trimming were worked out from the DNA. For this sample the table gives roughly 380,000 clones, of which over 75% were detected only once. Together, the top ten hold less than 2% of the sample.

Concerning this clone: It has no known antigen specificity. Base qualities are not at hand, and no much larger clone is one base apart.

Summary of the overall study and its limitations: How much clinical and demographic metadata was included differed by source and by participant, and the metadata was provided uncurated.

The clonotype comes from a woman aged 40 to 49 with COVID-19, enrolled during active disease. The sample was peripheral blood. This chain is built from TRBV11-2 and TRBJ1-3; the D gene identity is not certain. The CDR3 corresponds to CASSSLSGNTIYF. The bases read TGTGCCAGCAGCTCCCTCTCTGGAAACACCATATATTTT.